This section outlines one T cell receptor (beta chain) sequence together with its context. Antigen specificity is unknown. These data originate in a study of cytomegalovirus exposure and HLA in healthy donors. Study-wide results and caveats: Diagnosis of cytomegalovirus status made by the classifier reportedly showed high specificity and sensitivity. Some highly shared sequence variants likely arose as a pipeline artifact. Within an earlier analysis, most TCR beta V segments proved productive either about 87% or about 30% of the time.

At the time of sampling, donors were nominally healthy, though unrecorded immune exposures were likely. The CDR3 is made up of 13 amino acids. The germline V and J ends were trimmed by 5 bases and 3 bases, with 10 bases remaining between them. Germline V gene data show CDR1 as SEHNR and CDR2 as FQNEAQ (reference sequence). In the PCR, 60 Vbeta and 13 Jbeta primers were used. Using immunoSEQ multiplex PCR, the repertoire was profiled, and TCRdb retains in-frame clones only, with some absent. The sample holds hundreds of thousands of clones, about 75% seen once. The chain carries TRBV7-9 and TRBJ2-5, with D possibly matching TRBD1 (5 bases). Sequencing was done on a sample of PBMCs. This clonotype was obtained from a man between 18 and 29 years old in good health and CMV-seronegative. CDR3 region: CASSRQGKETQYF. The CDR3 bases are TGTGCCAGCAGCCGCCAGGGTAAAGAGACCCAGTACTTC.